The entry below describes one T cell receptor (beta chain). These data come from a study of blood T cell repertoires in COVID-19. Trimming left V 6 bases short and J 4 bases short, with 8 bases between. The germline gives CDR1 SEHNR, CDR2 FQNEAQ (reference sequence). This CDR3 spans 12 amino acids. Measured with immunoSEQ multiplex PCR; TCRdb has only the in-frame clones, and not every one. Of some 100,000 clones detected, about 89% appear once; the ten largest clones hold around 10%. Sequenced sample: peripheral blood. The rearrangement uses TRBV7-9 and TRBJ2-3; D gene unclear. The receptor was isolated from a man aged 50 to 59 with acute or convalescent COVID-19. The CDR3 sequence: CASSKRADTQYF. In DNA form, the CDR3 reads TGTGCCAGCAGTAAGCGCGCAGATACGCAGTATTTT.